This entry lists 12 T cell receptor beta chains sequenced from one sample in a study of metastatic and nonmetastatic thyroid tumors. Before thyroid surgery, none of the patients had received any treatment. TCRdb recomputed clones from the PCR reads via MiXCR. The table lists roughly 3,000 clones, 35% of them singletons. The sequenced material came from adjacent normal tissue. These TCRs come from a male donor with papillary thyroid cancer or a benign thyroid nodule (not recorded which). Some clones in this sample may be carry-over from other donors' samples.

To note about this clone: One end of the junction fails to match germline, which may point to a read error. The V gene is TRBV20-1, the J gene TRBJ2-1, with TRBD2 matching over 8 bases. The V gene's germline CDR1 is DFQATT and CDR2 SNEGSKA (reference sequence). The CDR3 totals 12 residues. The CDR3, as DNA: TGCAGTACTAGCGGAAACGACAATGAGCAGTTCTTC. Translated: CSTSGNDNEQFF.

J is TRBJ1-1 and V is TRBV20-1, with unresolved D. CDR3 size: 12 residues. V lost 5 bases, J lost 6 bases, and 13 bases lay in between. Germline CDR1 reads DFQATT; CDR2 reads SNEGSKA (reference sequence). As DNA, the CDR3 is TGCAGTGCTGGAAACCCAAGCTCTGAAGCTTTCTTT. Protein sequence: CSAGNPSSEAFF.

The chain couples TRBV6-1 to TRBJ1-6, with 10 positions matching TRBD1. CDR1 is MNHNS, CDR2 SASEGT, per germline. The CDR3 totals 13 residues. The V segment lost 6 bases and the J segment 10 bases; nucleotides outside the gene matches: 3. CDR3 sequence reads: CASRGQGRSPLHF. CDR3 bases: TGTGCCAGCAGGGGACAGGGGCGGTCACCCCTCCACTTT.

The chain employs TRBV6-2 or TRBV6-3 and TRBJ2-7; TRBD2 matches 9 bases. This CDR3 has 14 residues. Looked up from germline, CDR1 is MNHEY and CDR2 is SVGEGT. V dropped 7 bases and J dropped 2; count of bases not matched to a gene: 6. The CDR3 sequence is CASTFGLATYEQYF. The DNA of the CDR3 is TGTGCCAGCACCTTTGGACTAGCGACCTACGAGCAGTACTTC.

This clone appeared a few times. The gene calls are TRBV6-2 or TRBV6-3 and TRBJ2-7, with D uncertain. Germline-derived CDR1 and CDR2 are MNHEY and SVGEGT. V was pared by 5 bases and J by 2 bases, with 10 bases between. This CDR3 is 13 amino acids long. The DNA of the CDR3 is TGTGCCAGCAGTCCGACATCCCCCTACGAGCAGTACTTC. It yields the protein CASSPTSPYEQYF.

J is TRBJ2-7 and V is TRBV6-2 or TRBV6-3; unclear D gene. Germline V gene data show CDR1 as MNHEY and CDR2 as SVGEGT. There are 14 residues in the CDR3. Trimming pared 2 bases from V and 1 base from J, leaving 9 bases between. CDR3 sequence reads: CASSYHQSSYEQYF. The CDR3 bases are TGTGCCAGCAGTTACCACCAGTCTTCCTACGAGCAGTACTTC.

The chain uses TRBV6-2 or TRBV6-3 and TRBJ1-6; 7 nucleotides match TRBD1. The CDR3 runs to 19 residues. V lost 6 bases, J lost 0 bases, and 14 bases stayed unmatched. The germline V gene encodes CDR1 MNHEY and CDR2 SVGEGT. The CDR3 DNA reads TGTGCCAGCAGAAGCTCCTGGGACAGACCGAGCTCCTATAATTCACCCCTCCACTTT. Translated: CASRSSWDRPSSYNSPLHF.

The chain couples TRBV6-5 to TRBJ1-2; TRBD1 matches 10 bases. Trimming took 6 bases from V and 7 from J; bases not matched to a gene: 17. Per germline, CDR1 MNHEY and CDR2 SVGAGI. This CDR3 has 17 residues. CDR3 sequence (DNA): TGTGCCAGCAGCCACTCACCAAAAGGACAGGGGGTTGGTGGCTACACCTTC. Encoded protein: CASSHSPKGQGVGGYTF.

This chain connects TRBV30 to TRBJ1-2; D is uncertain. The CDR3 consists of 11 residues. Trimming shortened V by 5 bases and J by 4 bases, and 8 bases separated the two germline ends. Germline V gene lookup returns CDR1 GTSNPN and CDR2 SVGIG (reference sequence). CDR3 nucleotides: TGTGCCTGGGGCCCGAGCTATGGCTACACCTTC. Amino acids: CAWGPSYGYTF.

This CDR3 is CRGGGIYEQYV. CDR3 in DNA: TGCAGGGGTGGGGGGATATACGAGCAGTACGTC. The gene calls are TRBV20-1 and TRBJ2-7; maybe TRBD2 (6 bases). This CDR3 has 11 residues. CDR1 DFQATT and CDR2 SNEGSKA come from the germline V gene (reference sequence).

The chain has TRBV5-1 and TRBJ2-7, with 12 nucleotides matching TRBD2. The CDR3 extends over 15 amino acids. From germline, CDR1 is SGHRS and CDR2 YFSETQ. Trimming at V came to 4 bases and at J to 7 bases, leaving 9 bases not matched to a gene. CDR3 nucleotide sequence: TGCGCCAGCAGCGCTCTAGCGGGGGGGGACTGGGAGCAGTACTTC. This codes for CASSALAGGDWEQYF.

The V call is TRBV2, the J call TRBJ1-3; 10 nucleotides match TRBD1. J gave up 2 bases and V 4 bases, and 2 bases lay outside the gene matches. This CDR3 is 15 amino acids long. Germline CDR1 reads SNHLY; CDR2 reads FYNNEI. This chain's CDR3 is CASSGTGGPGNTIYF. In DNA form, the CDR3 reads TGTGCCAGCAGTGGGACAGGGGGACCTGGAAACACCATATATTTT.